The sequence of this T cell receptor beta chain was determined in a study of blood T cell repertoires in COVID-19. Study-wide background: Specimens from acute and convalescent COVID-19 originated in the United States, Italy and Spain.

CDR1 and CDR2 (germline): SGHNT, YENEEA. The CDR3 covers 16 residues. Trimming at V came to 5 bases and at J to 3 bases, leaving 6 bases not matched to a gene. In the original workflow: Scientists estimated how many nucleated cells there were by amplifying reference gene primers. TCRdb keeps only in-frame clones here, not all; method: immunoSEQ multiplex PCR. D and trimming were read from the DNA, whereas the V and J calls and clone size are those reported in that table. Among some 320,000 clones, around nine tenths were seen once, and the ten largest hold 2% to 3%. This TCR was recovered from a man in his 60s who had recovered from COVID-19. The chain uses TRBV11-3 and TRBJ2-1; TRBD2 matches at 11 bases. The sequenced sample consisted of PBMCs or T cells enriched from blood (not recorded which). The CDR3 region is CASSPSGLAGYNEQFF. The CDR3 region has the DNA TGTGCCAGCAGCCCCTCCGGACTAGCGGGCTACAATGAGCAGTTCTTC.